This T cell receptor beta chain was identified in a study of cytomegalovirus exposure and HLA in healthy donors. The PCR employed 60 Vbeta primers together with 13 Jbeta primers. Clones were read by immunoSEQ multiplex PCR, and TCRdb kept only the in-frame ones, dropping some. The sample has over 150,000 clones, roughly three quarters seen once. CDR1 MGHRA and CDR2 YSYEKL come from the germline V gene. V lost 3 bases to trimming and J lost 4 bases, with 15 bases between them. The CDR3 totals 15 residues. The chain combines TRBV4-1 with TRBJ1-1; D is possibly TRBD1 (6 bases). The sequencing input was PBMCs. This receptor was taken from a woman aged 18-35 years in good health and CMV-seronegative. The CDR3 nucleotides are TGCGCCAGCAGCCACACCGACAGGTCTTTCACTGAAGCTTTCTTT. Its protein is CASSHTDRSFTEAFF.